These T cell receptor beta chains were read from a single sample in a study of blood T cell repertoires in COVID-19. Using immunoSEQ multiplex PCR, the repertoire was profiled, and TCRdb retains in-frame clones only, with some absent. The repertoire holds fewer than 200,000 clones, approximately 84% seen once, with around 7.6% in the top ten. Sequenced material: peripheral blood. Every receptor here comes from a man in his forties who had recovered from COVID-19. Each CDR3 is given without its conserved first and last residue.

v_call: TRBV5-1
j_call: TRBJ1-4
cdr3_aa: ASSLGTGGEKLF

v_call: TRBV7-8
j_call: TRBJ2-7
cdr3_aa: ASSSKGTNTYEQY

v_call: TRBV7-9
j_call: TRBJ2-2
cdr3_aa: ASSRAGELF

v_call: TRBV2
j_call: TRBJ1-1
cdr3_aa: ASSEDSQGNPEAF

v_call: TRBV2
j_call: TRBJ2-7
cdr3_aa: ASSGTGGAYEQY

v_call: TRBV19
j_call: TRBJ2-7
cdr3_aa: ASSTTDSSSYEQY

v_call: TRBV6-5
j_call: TRBJ2-7
cdr3_aa: ASSPGQGYSYEQY

v_call: TRBV19
j_call: TRBJ2-7
cdr3_aa: ASSRDRDYEQY

v_call: TRBV15
j_call: TRBJ2-2
cdr3_aa: ATSRAPDTGELF

v_call: TRBV7-2
j_call: TRBJ1-5
cdr3_aa: ASSLDSGYNQPQH

v_call: TRBV9
j_call: TRBJ2-7
cdr3_aa: ASSVGPGTSGSYEQY

v_call: TRBV6-1
j_call: TRBJ2-7
cdr3_aa: ASSDGDSYYEQY

v_call: TRBV4-3
j_call: TRBJ2-2
cdr3_aa: ASSQDGGLRGYSTGELF

v_call: TRBV28
j_call: TRBJ1-6
cdr3_aa: ASSGTGGNSPLH

v_call: TRBV4-2
j_call: TRBJ2-5
cdr3_aa: ASSQARGSGLETQY

v_call: TRBV28
j_call: TRBJ1-5
cdr3_aa: ASSSLDPGQPQH

v_call: TRBV4-2
j_call: TRBJ1-5
cdr3_aa: ASSQEMGEGQPQH

v_call: TRBV4-3
j_call: TRBJ2-5
cdr3_aa: ASSQGTSGSGGETQY

v_call: TRBV5-4
j_call: TRBJ1-2
cdr3_aa: ASSLDIRDRVDGYT

v_call: TRBV21-1
j_call: TRBJ2-7
cdr3_aa: ASSKVVRDIGHEQY

v_call: TRBV19
j_call: TRBJ2-3
cdr3_aa: ASSRGLAGYDTQY

v_call: TRBV19
j_call: TRBJ1-6
cdr3_aa: ASSIGGGSYNSPLH

v_call: TRBV4-1
j_call: TRBJ2-3
cdr3_aa: ASSQRSERDTQY

v_call: TRBV7-2
j_call: TRBJ1-2
cdr3_aa: ASSSGQYYGYT

v_call: TRBV20-1
j_call: TRBJ2-7
cdr3_aa: SGATSYEQY